This T cell receptor (beta chain) was recovered during a study of technical replicates of blood from several donors (dated by TCRdb to 2016 to 2017). This clone was observed a single time. No antigen is known for it. It has no much larger one-base neighbor in the sample; base qualities were not kept. Its CDR3 holds 15 amino acids, cysteine through phenylalanine. The read is trimmed to its CDR3 DNA, 45 bases read in frame from base 1. Trimming costs V 2 bases and J 1 base, and their ends lie 11 bases apart. CDR1 is given as MNHEY and CDR2 as SVGAGI, both from the germline V gene. Libraries were constructed by the immunoSEQ multiplex PCR assay. In its TCRdb copy, this immuneACCESS table keeps in-frame sequences only and misses some clones. Where compared with another copy, unresolved V genes explain less than half of these, and the others have no known cause. This sample gives roughly 56,000 clones in total; about 90% of them show up just once. The top ten clonotypes cover approximately 5.2% of the sample.

The source material was PBMCs. The chain is encoded by TRBV6-5 joined to TRBJ1-1; the D gene is not confidently resolved. The clonotype was recovered from a human donor in good health. Some clones in this sample may be carry-over from other donors' samples. At the DNA level, the sequence is TGTGCCAGCAGTTACAGGGAGTTCGGGAACACTGAAGCTTTCTTT. It translates as CASSYREFGNTEAFF.